This section outlines one T cell receptor (beta chain) sequence together with its context. Its antigen specificity is not known. There are no base qualities to consult, and no much larger clone falls within one base. Libraries were built with RACE. Instrument on record: NextSeq 500. During library preparation, unique molecular identifiers were attached to individual cDNA molecules so that TCRs could be counted quantitatively and reproducibly. Both TCR alpha and TCR beta chains were sequenced from each blood RNA sample. For the original study's pipeline: The median number of TCRs per sample was roughly 98,000, ranging from roughly 23,224 to 690,600. The Decombinator software suite was used to annotate V, J and CDR3 in the TCR reads. For PS versus PT1 abundance plots, all samples were subsampled to the same number of TCRs (28,000). Expanded TCRs were defined as absent before sensitization and observed at least eight times at the 2-week time point. TCRdb ran its own pipeline on the public reads, namely fastp trimming at Q25 and MiXCR clone calling, and kept in-frame beta chains. Rows merge per CDR3 protein into single entries with the most common DNA and genes. What appears here as the V and J calls and clone size reflects TCRdb's work, not the paper's. The sample table records 340,000 or so distinct CDR3 sequences; around 7% of these occur just once. The ten top clones hold 7.5% to 9% of the sample.

According to the germline V gene (reference sequence), CDR1 reads DFQATT and CDR2 reads SNEGSKA. Ends trimmed: V by 1 base, J by 7 bases; bases unmatched to a gene: 7. The CDR3 numbers 15 residues from cysteine through phenylalanine. CDR3 DNA is the only sequence kept; it has 45 bases, read in frame from the first base. The data derive from a study of human T cells and chemical hapten exposure (dated by TCRdb to 2020 to 2022). For the study in its entirety: For sensitization, 2% DPC in acetone was applied to an approximately 2 cm by approximately 2 cm area of upper inner arm skin. Throughout the approximately 23-week study period, patients were also given weekly therapeutic DPC doses on the scalp. Patch tests used Finn chambers with 0.01% DPC on the upper back, scored after 6 days by International Contact Dermatitis Research Group standards. Alopecia areata with under or over 50% scalp involvement, alopecia totalis and alopecia universalis were represented in the patient cohort, which was mostly female. Libraries were pooled for sequencing, and per-sample TCR yields varied mainly because of small differences in library volumes within the pool. Peripheral blood TCR repertoire changes were tracked in vivo in alopecia patients during primary and secondary sensitization to the hapten diphenylcyclopropenone (DPC). Blood samples were taken from patients before sensitization (week 0) and then at 2, 6 and about 24 weeks after DPC sensitization. Blood for TCR sequencing was provided by twenty-nine alopecia patients at one to four time points (pre-sensitization, 2, 6 and 24 weeks).

The investigation overall reported the following: Repeated subsampling changed both the strength of the expansion versus patch-test correlation and the threshold at which the correlation became significant. Significantly more large CDR3 similarity clusters were formed by expanded TCRs than by pre-sensitization or healthy control sets, consistent with antigen-driven responses. DPC sensitization did not change how many TCRs were above 1 in 1000 frequency, and no evidence was found of alterations in global repertoire structure. Because every patient had alopecia, a presumed autoimmune disease, the patients' immune response might differ from that of healthy individuals. Patch test score correlated positively with the number of PT1 expanded TCRs, reaching significance at thresholds 8, 16 and 32 but not at 4.

Interpreted using the paper, the time point label stands for: patch test 1, 2 weeks after DPC sensitization. The intended sense of this specimen's treatment or condition label: therapeutic diphenylcyclopropenone sensitization with weekly scalp DPC. At each patch-test visit, blood was drawn before the patch test was applied. Patients were eligible if aged 18 to 70, diagnosed with alopecia and judged suitable for DPC therapy, and pregnant patients were excluded. Total RNA was extracted from unfractionated whole blood that had been collected in Tempus Blood RNA tubes. This chain joins TRBV20-1 to TRBJ1-4; 9 junctional bases match TRBD1. The source is a woman younger than 35 with alopecia areata. Some clones in this sample may be carry-over from other donors' samples. The material was whole blood, obtained in connection with sensitization to the hapten diphenylcyclopropenone (DPC). The nucleotide sequence reads as follows: TGCAGTGCTAGAGCCCCGACAGGGGGTTCTGAAAAACTGTTTTTT. It is translated as CSARAPTGGSEKLFF.